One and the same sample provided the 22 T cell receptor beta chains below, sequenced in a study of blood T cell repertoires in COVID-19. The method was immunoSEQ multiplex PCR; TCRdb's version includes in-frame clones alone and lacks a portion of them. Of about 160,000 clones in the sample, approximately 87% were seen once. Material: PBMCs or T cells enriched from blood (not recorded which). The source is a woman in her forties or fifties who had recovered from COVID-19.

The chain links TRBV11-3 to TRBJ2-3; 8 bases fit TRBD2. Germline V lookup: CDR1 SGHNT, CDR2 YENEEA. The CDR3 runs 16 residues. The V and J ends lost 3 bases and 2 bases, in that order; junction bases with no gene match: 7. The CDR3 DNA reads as TGTGCCAGCAGCTTCCGGCTAGCGGGTATCACAGATACGCAGTATTTT. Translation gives CASSFRLAGITDTQYF.

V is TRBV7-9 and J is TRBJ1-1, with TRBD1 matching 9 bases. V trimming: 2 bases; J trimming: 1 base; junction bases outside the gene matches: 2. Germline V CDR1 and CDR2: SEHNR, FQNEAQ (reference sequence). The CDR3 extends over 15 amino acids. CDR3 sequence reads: CASSLSDRGNTEAFF. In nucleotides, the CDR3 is TGTGCCAGCAGCTTATCGGACAGGGGGAACACTGAAGCTTTCTTT.

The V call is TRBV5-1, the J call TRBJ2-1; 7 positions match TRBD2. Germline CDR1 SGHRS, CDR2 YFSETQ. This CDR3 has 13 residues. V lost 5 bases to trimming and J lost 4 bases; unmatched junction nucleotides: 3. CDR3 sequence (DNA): TGCGCCAGCAGTCGGGGGGTATACAATGAGCAGTTCTTC. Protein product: CASSRGVYNEQFF.

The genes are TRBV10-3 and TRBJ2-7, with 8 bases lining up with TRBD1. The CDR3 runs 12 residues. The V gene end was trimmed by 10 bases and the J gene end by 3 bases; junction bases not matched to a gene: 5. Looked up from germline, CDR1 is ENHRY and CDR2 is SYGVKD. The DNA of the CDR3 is TGTGCCACCCGGACAGGGCACTACGAGCAGTACTTC. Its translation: CATRTGHYEQYF.

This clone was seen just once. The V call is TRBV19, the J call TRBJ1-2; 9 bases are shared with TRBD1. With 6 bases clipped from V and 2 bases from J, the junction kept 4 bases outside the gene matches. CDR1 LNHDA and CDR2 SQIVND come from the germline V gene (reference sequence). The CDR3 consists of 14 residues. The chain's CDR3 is CASSLGTGNYGYTF. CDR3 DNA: TGTGCCAGTAGCCTTGGGACAGGGAACTATGGCTACACCTTC.

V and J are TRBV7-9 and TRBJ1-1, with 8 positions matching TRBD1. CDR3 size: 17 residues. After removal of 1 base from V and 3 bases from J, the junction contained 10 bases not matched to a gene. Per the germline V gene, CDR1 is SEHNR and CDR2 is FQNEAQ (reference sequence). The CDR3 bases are TGTGCCAGCAGCTTAGAGGGGGCCAGGGGGCTCGACACTGAAGCTTTCTTT. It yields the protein CASSLEGARGLDTEAFF.

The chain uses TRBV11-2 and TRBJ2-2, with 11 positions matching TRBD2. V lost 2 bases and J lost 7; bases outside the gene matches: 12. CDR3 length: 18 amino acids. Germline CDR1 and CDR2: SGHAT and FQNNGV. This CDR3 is CASSLLSSGGWLFGELFF. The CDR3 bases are TGTGCCAGCAGCTTATTGTCTAGCGGGGGGTGGTTATTCGGGGAGCTGTTTTTT.

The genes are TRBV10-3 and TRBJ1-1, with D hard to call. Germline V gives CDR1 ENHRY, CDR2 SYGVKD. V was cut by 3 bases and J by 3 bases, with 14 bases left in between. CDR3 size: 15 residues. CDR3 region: CAISDQRRRDTEAFF. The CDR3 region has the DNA TGTGCCATCAGTGACCAAAGGAGGAGGGACACTGAAGCTTTCTTT.

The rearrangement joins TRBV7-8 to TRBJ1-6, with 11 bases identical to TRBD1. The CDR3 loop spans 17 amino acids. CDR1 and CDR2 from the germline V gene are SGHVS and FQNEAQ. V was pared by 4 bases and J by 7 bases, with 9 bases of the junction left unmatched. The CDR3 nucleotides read TGTGCCAGCAGCTCTTTCGGACAGGGGGCGAAGAATTCACCCCTCCACTTT. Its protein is CASSSFGQGAKNSPLHF.

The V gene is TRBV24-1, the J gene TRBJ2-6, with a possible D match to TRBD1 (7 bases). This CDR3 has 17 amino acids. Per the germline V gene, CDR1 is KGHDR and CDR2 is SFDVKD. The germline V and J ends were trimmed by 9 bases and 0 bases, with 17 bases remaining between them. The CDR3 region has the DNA TGTGCCACCGGGCCAGGGGGGCTTAGCTCTGGGGCCAACGTCCTGACTTTC. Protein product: CATGPGGLSSGANVLTF.

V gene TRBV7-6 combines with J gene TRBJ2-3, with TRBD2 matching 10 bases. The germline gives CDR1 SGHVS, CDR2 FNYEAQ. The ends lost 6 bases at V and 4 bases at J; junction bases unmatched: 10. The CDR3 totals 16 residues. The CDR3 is CASRSQAGGVADTQYF. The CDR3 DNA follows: TGTGCCAGCAGGTCTCAAGCGGGGGGGGTCGCAGATACGCAGTATTTT.

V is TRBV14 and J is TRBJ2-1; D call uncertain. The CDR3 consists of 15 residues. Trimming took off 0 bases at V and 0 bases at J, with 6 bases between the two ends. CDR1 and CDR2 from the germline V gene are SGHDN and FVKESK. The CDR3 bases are TGTGCCAGCAGCCAAGACGTTAGCTCCTACAATGAGCAGTTCTTC. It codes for CASSQDVSSYNEQFF.

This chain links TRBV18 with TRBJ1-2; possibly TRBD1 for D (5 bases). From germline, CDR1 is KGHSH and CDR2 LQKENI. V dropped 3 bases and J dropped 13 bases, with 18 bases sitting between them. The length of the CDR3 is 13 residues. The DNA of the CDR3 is TGTGCCAGCTCACCTCAAGTCTGGGACTCTACCACCTTC. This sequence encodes CASSPQVWDSTTF.

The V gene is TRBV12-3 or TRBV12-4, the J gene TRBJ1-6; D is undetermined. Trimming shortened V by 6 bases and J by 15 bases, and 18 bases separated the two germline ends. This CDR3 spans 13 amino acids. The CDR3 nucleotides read TGTGCCAGCAGCCCCGATGGAGCTTCAGTCCTCCACTTT. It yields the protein CASSPDGASVLHF.

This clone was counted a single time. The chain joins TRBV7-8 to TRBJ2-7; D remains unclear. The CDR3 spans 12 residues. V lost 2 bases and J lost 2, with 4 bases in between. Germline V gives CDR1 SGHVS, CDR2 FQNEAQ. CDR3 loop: CASSLSPYEQYF. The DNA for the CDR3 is TGTGCCAGCAGCTTATCTCCCTACGAGCAGTACTTC.

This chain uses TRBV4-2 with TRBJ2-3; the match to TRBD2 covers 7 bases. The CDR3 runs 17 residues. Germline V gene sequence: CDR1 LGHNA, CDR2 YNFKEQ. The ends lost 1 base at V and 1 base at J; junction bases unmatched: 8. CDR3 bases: TGTGCCAGCAGCCAAGGGACTAGGACGACTGGCACAGATACGCAGTATTTT. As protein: CASSQGTRTTGTDTQYF.

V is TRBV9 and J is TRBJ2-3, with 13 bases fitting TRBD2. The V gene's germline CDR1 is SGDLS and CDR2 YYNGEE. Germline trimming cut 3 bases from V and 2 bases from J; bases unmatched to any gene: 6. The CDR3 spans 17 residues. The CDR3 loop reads CASSGRTSGGITDTQYF. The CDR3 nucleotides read TGTGCCAGCAGCGGACGGACTAGCGGGGGCATCACAGATACGCAGTATTTT.

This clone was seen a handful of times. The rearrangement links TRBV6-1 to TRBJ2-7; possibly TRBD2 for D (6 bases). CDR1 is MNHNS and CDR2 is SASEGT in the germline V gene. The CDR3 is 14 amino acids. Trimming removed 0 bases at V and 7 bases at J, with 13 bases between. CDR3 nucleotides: TGTGCCAGCAGTGAAGCAATTAGGAGGGAGGAGCAGTACTTC. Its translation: CASSEAIRREEQYF.

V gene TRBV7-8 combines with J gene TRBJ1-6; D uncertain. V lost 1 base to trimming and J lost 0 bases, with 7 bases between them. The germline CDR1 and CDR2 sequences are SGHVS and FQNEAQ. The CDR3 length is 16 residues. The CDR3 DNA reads TGTGCCAGCAGCTTAGGGGCGAGCTCCTATAATTCACCCCTCCACTTT. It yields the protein CASSLGASSYNSPLHF.

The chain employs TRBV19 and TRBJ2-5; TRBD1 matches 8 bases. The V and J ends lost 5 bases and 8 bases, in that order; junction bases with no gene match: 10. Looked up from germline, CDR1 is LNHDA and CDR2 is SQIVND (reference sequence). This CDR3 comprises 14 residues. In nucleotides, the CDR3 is TGTGCCAGTAGTGCCCGGGACAGGCCTTATACCCAGTACTTC. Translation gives CASSARDRPYTQYF.

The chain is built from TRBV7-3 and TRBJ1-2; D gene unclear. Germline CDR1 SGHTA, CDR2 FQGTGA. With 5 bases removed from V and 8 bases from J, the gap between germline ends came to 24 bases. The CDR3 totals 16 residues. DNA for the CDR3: TGTGCCAGCAGCCCCAGAGTCAGCCATTCGGGAGGCGGCTACACCTTC. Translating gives CASSPRVSHSGGGYTF.

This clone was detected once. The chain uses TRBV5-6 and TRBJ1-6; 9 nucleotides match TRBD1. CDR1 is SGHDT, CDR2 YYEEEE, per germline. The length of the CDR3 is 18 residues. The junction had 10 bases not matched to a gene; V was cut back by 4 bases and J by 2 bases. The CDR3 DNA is TGTGCCAGCAGCGGAAAGGTGCGGGACAGGGCCTATAATTCACCCCTCCACTTT. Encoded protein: CASSGKVRDRAYNSPLHF.